This T cell receptor beta chain comes out of a study of T cells in localized non-small cell lung cancer. Here immunoSEQ multiplex PCR was the method, and the copy in TCRdb shows in-frame clones only, minus some. The data contain some 53,000 clones, roughly 88% of them seen just once; the ten biggest clones take up 18%. Germline V gene data show CDR1 as SGHAT and CDR2 as FQNNGV. The CDR3 is 16 residues long. Trimming stripped 5 bases from V and 3 bases from J, with 20 bases between. This clone is medium-sized by share. The antigen remains undetermined. Whole-study results and caveats: In adjacent lung appeared a median 57 of the top 100 tumor clones. Maximal T cell clonality occurred in uninvolved adjacent lung, with tumor ranking below it.

Sample: peripheral blood, taken before any cancer treatment. This chain joins TRBV11-2 and TRBJ2-7; a weak D match, TRBD2 (5 bases). This clonotype was sampled from a male donor older than 55 with stage III squamous cell lung carcinoma. The CDR3 region is CASSPRMTGTHYEQYF. CDR3 in DNA: TGTGCCAGCAGCCCCCGGATGACGGGAACTCACTACGAGCAGTACTTC.